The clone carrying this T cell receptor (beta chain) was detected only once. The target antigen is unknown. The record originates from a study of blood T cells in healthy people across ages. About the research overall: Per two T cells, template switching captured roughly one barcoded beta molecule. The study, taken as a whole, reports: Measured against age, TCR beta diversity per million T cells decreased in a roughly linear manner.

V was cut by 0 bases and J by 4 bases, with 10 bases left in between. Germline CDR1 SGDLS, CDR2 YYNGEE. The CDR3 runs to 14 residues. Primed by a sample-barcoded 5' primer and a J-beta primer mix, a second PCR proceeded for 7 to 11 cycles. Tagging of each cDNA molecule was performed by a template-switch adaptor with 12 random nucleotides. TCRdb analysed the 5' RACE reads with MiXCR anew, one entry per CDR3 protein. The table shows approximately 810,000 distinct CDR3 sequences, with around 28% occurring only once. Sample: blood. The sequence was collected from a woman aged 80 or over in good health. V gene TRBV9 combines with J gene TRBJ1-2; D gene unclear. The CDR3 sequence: CASSVEFGSYGYTF. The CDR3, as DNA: TGTGCCAGCAGCGTAGAGTTTGGTAGCTATGGCTACACCTTC.